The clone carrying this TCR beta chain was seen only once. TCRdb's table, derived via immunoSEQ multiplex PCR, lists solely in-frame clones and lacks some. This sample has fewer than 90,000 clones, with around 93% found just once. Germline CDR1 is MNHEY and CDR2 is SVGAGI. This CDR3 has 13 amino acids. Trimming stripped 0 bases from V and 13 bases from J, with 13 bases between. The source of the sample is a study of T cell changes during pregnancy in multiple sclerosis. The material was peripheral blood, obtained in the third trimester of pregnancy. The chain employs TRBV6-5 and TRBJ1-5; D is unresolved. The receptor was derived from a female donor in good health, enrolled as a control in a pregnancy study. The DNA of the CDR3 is TGTGCCAGCAGTTACTCCTCCAACAGTCGTCAGCATTTT. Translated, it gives CASSYSSNSRQHF.